This T cell receptor beta chain was sequenced during a study of type 1 and type 2 diabetes patients. Study-level information: The cohort mixed type 1 diabetes, type 2 diabetes and nondiabetic donors.

PCR was run on genomic DNA. Amplification of the beta chain CDR3 used 30 forward and 13 reverse multiplex primers. TCRdb used MiXCR to reprocess the multiplex PCR reads, holding one entry per CDR3 protein. Of 270,000 or so distinct CDR3 sequences listed, around 50% are singletons. CDR1 is WSHSY, CDR2 SAAADI, per germline. Unmatched junction bases numbered 7, after V lost 5 bases and J lost 2 bases. The length of the CDR3 is 17 residues. Diabetic patients met standard criteria for type 1 or type 2 diabetes. The TCR originated in a man younger than 35 with type 2 diabetes. The sample taken for sequencing was peripheral blood mononuclear cells (PBMCs). The J gene is TRBJ2-6, the V gene TRBV10-2; 9 positions agree with TRBD1. This chain's CDR3 is CASSLGQGKTGANVLTF. The CDR3 nucleotides read TGCGCCAGCAGTCTGGGACAGGGCAAGACTGGGGCCAACGTCCTGACTTTC.